The subject of this entry is one T cell receptor (beta chain). Its matching antigen is unknown. Profiling relied on immunoSEQ multiplex PCR, and the TCRdb table lists in-frame clones only, not all of them. The profile shows 65,000 to 85,000 clones, 92% of them singletons. These data come from a study of lymphopenia after photon versus proton radiotherapy. The study's findings and limits: Better survival with proton therapy was suggested as possible, not demonstrated. Larger post-nadir TCR diversity loss correlated inversely with survival in deceased patients. Relative stability marked proton patients; photon patients lost diversity and naive cells. Post-nadir diversity loss with photons came from oligoclonal expansion, particularly CD8+ Temra cells.

There are 13 residues in the CDR3. Germline assignment: CDR1 LNHDA and CDR2 SQIVND (reference sequence). The V and J ends lost 7 bases and 5 bases respectively, with 15 bases between them. V gene TRBV19 combines with J gene TRBJ2-7; tentatively, D is TRBD2 (6 bases). The source is a woman aged 35 to 49 with cholangiocarcinoma. The source was peripheral blood, collected from a patient treated with photon-based radiotherapy. CDR3 in amino acids: CASTAPGVHEQYF. The CDR3 DNA follows: TGTGCCAGTACTGCTCCGGGGGTCCACGAGCAGTACTTC.